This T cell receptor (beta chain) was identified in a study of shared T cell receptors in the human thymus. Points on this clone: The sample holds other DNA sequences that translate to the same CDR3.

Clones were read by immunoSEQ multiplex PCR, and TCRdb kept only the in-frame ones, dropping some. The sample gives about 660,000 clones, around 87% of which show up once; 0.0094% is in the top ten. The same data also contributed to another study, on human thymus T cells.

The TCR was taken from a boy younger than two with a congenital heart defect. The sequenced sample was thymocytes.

CDR3 coding DNA: TGTGCCAGCAGTTTAGCGGACTACGAGCAGTACTTC. This sequence encodes CASSLADYEQYF. The chain employs TRBV28 and TRBJ2-7; D remains unclear. CDR3 length: 12 amino acids. V was pared by 2 bases and J by 3 bases, with 5 bases between. In germline, CDR1 is MDHEN, CDR2 SYDVKM.